The source of this T cell receptor (beta chain) is a study of blood T cell repertoires in COVID-19. Cohorts were determined from participant-reported clinical history. Cohort 3 recovery required two negative PCRs, clearance, or symptom resolution. V gave up 5 bases and J gave up 9 bases, with 14 bases separating them. The germline gives CDR1 SGHAT, CDR2 FQNNGV. The CDR3 loop spans 13 amino acids. Profiling relied on immunoSEQ multiplex PCR, and the TCRdb table lists in-frame clones only, not all of them. This table holds about 170,000 clones, approximately 87% found once. The clonotype comes from a woman aged 45-65 years who had recovered from COVID-19. V gene TRBV11-2 combines with J gene TRBJ2-1; D unresolved. The specimen sequenced was PBMCs or T cells enriched from blood (not recorded which). The CDR3 here is CASSVTFWAEQFF. In DNA, the CDR3 is TGTGCCAGCAGCGTAACCTTTTGGGCTGAGCAGTTCTTC.